Below, one TCR beta chain is given with its context. Its target is unknown. These data come from a study of cytotoxic CD8 clonotypes in ibrutinib-treated CLL. Study-wide background: Patients: eleven to twelve relapsed/refractory, more than 14 treatment-naive, 17 IGHV unmutated. Timing of response sample collection was a median approximately twelve months after treatment start, with a range of 6 to 36. Study-wide results and caveats: Starting clonality was above that of age-matched healthy donors and tracked circulating CD8+ T-cell counts. Clonality, elevated at ibrutinib response, dropped back toward baseline at progression.

This table comes from immunoSEQ multiplex PCR, and its TCRdb copy is limited to in-frame clones, with some not included. Among over 120,000 clones listed, over 75% were seen once. This CDR3 has 14 amino acids. Trimming removed 2 bases at V and 4 bases at J, with 11 bases between. Germline CDR1 and CDR2: SGHRS and YFSETQ. V gene TRBV5-1 combines with J gene TRBJ2-3; the D gene could be TRBD1 or TRBD2 (5 bases each). The starting material was PBMCs, obtained after 36 months of ibrutinib treatment. The clonotype originates from a human donor with chronic lymphocytic leukemia. In DNA form, the CDR3 reads TGCGCCAGCAGCTTTGACAGAGGGGCAGATACGCAGTATTTT. Protein sequence: CASSFDRGADTQYF.